This T cell receptor (beta chain) was recovered during a study of cytomegalovirus exposure and HLA in healthy donors. Study details: Both the roughly 120 validation repertoires and the approximately 700 first-cohort repertoires used the same platform, as reported by a later analysis.

TCRdb keeps only in-frame clones here, not all; method: immunoSEQ multiplex PCR. The sample yields tens of thousands of clones, 85% to 95% seen once. With 0 bases removed from V and 7 bases from J, the gap between germline ends came to 16 bases. CDR1 MNHNS and CDR2 SASEGT come from the germline V gene. The CDR3 extends over 15 amino acids. Sequencing was done on a sample of PBMCs. The J gene is TRBJ2-7, the V gene TRBV6-1; tentative D call: TRBD1 (5 bases). This clonotype was sampled from a woman aged 18-29 years in good health and CMV-seronegative. CDR3 sequence: CASSEASGSVKEQYF. The CDR3 region has the DNA TGTGCCAGCAGTGAAGCGTCAGGGTCTGTGAAAGAGCAGTACTTC.